This T cell receptor (beta chain) came from a study of regulatory T cells in long-lasting Graves disease listed by TCRdb under 2021. For the wider study: Patients with newly diagnosed Graves' disease had been on antithyroid drugs for under 3 months. Peripheral blood TCR sequencing and RNA sequencing compared persistent Graves' disease patients with newly diagnosed Graves' disease patients. A total of 33 samples underwent TCR sequencing, from roughly 13 patients with persistent Graves' disease and some 20 patients with newly diagnosed Graves' disease. The study was conducted in China and was registered as a clinical trial. General findings and caveats noted by the study authors: More public clonotypes were shared among persistent patients (roughly 3,000) than among newly diagnosed patients (roughly 1,000). Sequencing and analysis were restricted to the TCR beta chain. Because the primary lesion, thyroid tissue, could not be accessed, the study looked at peripheral blood alone. The authors acknowledged the small sample size as a limitation that may reduce accuracy. Compared with newly diagnosed patients, patients with persistent Graves' disease had lower TCR Shannon entropy and fewer highly expanded clones, which suggests clonal expansion.

Library preparation employed multiplex PCR. The sequencer was an Illumina HiSeq 4000. TCR beta libraries were built with iRepertoire HTBI primers and Arm-PCR amplification of CDR3 regions. Before sequencing, the PCR products underwent gel purification. The authors' pipeline ran thus. Gene usage analysis of CDR3 amino acid clonotypes used the roughly 62 TRBV and some 13 TRBJ segments found across samples. COPE and FqMerger were used to merge filtered high-quality paired reads into contigs. BLAST was used to align contigs to IMGT TRBV, TRBD and TRBJ reference genes, and CDR3 was defined according to IMGT. Any clonotype with a frequency above 0.1% was counted as a highly expanded clone. Repertoire diversity was measured by Shannon entropy, and V-J evenness by the Gini coefficient. A clonotype found in more than one individual was treated as public. TCRdb handled the public reads itself, with Q25 trimming in fastp and clone calling in MiXCR, and kept productive beta chains. All rows with the same CDR3 protein become a single entry with the most common DNA and genes. The V and J calls shown here were made by TCRdb, not taken from the authors' results. A total of approximately 230,000 distinct CDR3 sequences appear in this sample, around 17% of them only once. About 20% of the sample is taken by the ten largest.

On this clonotype: Its antigen remains undetermined. A far larger clone is one base from this, pointing to a likely read error.

Reading the label with the study, this specimen's time point is: newly diagnosed GD, antithyroid drugs for less than 3 months. RNA was extracted from PBMCs in TRIzol for both TCR sequencing and RNA sequencing. The diagnosis of Graves' disease followed American Thyroid Association guidelines. Patients were recruited from an endocrinology department in Xi'an, China. Each patient gave approximately 10 milliliters of peripheral blood, collected in an EDTA anticoagulant tube. PBMCs were isolated by Ficoll Paque Plus density gradient separation without further T cell sorting. An Agilent 2100 Bioanalyzer and agarose gel were used to assess RNA quality, and a NanoDrop 2000 was used to measure RNA concentration. The sequence derives from a female donor with Graves disease. Material: peripheral blood mononuclear cells (PBMCs), obtained at new diagnosis, from a patient treated with antithyroid drugs.

CDR3 protein: CASSLVKVADNDQFF. In nucleotides, the sequence is TGTGCCAGCAGCTTAGTTAAGGTAGCGGACAATGATCAGTTCTTC. Here the chain combines TRBV11-2 and TRBJ2-1; D gene: possibly TRBD2, on 6 matching bases. The CDR3 holds 15 amino acids from the cysteine to the phenylalanine. Solely the CDR3 DNA is kept, with 45 bases framed from the first base. From the germline V gene, CDR1 is SGHAT and CDR2 is FQNNGV.